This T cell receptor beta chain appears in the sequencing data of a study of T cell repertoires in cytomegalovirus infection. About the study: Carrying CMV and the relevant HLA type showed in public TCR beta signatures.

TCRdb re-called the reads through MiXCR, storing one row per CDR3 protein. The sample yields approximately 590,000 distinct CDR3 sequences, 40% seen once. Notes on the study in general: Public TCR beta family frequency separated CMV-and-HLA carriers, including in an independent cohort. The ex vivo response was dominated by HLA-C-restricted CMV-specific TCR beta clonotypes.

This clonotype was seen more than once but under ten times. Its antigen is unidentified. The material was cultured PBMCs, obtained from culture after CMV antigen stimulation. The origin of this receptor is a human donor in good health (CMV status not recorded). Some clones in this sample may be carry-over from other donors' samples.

DNA for the CDR3: TGTGCCAGCAGCTCCGGGACAGGGTATCCAGATACGCAGTATTTT. It specifies CASSSGTGYPDTQYF. The chain combines TRBV7-9 with TRBJ2-3; 9 bases fit TRBD1. CDR1 is SEHNR and CDR2 is FQNEAQ in the germline V gene (reference sequence). V was pared by 4 bases and J by 4 bases, with 6 bases of the junction left unmatched. The CDR3 contains 15 residues. Combining the CDR3 with reference TRBV7-9 and TRBJ2-3 gives the whole variable domain DTGVSQNPRHKITKRGQNVTFRCDPISEHNRLYWYRQTLGQGPEFLTYFQNEAQLEKSRLLSDRFSAERPKGSFSTLEIQRTEQGDSAMYLCASSSGTGYPDTQYFGPGTRLTVL.